The present TCR beta chain was sequenced within a study of T-cell memory formation after mild COVID-19. Study conclusions and caveats: CD4+ contracting clones were found mainly in CM and EM, and CD8+ ones in EMRA.

One entry per CDR3 protein, called by TCRdb with MiXCR from the 5' RACE reads. The sample has 150,000 to 200,000 distinct CDR3 sequences; approximately 15% are singletons. Trimming cost V 2 bases and J 1 base, with 15 bases left between them. The CDR3 has 17 amino acids. Germline CDR1 and CDR2: MNHEY and SMNVEV (reference sequence). This clonotype has only a few counts. Its antigen is currently unknown. Specimen: PBMCs or a T cell subset sorted from them (not recorded which). The sequence came from an adult woman who had mild COVID-19 (a few samples of this study predate the infection). Cell type and time point are not known. The chain employs TRBV27 and TRBJ2-4, with D maybe TRBD1 (6 bases). CDR3 loop: CASSLGFTGSAKNIQYF. The DNA of the CDR3 is TGTGCCAGCAGTTTAGGTTTCACAGGGTCGGCCAAAAACATTCAGTACTTC.